This T cell receptor (beta chain) comes out of a study of PD-1 blockade in classical Hodgkin lymphoma. As to time point: cycle 4 day 1 (C4D1), after around six weeks of nivolumab. Each patient experienced a relapse that followed autologous stem cell transplantation, and brentuximab vedotin exposure varied. Sequencing was performed with immunoSEQ multiplex PCR; in TCRdb, only in-frame clones are kept and a portion is missing. The repertoire holds fewer than 100,000 clones, approximately 94% seen once, with 2% in the top ten. The CDR3 spans 12 residues. Germline V gene lookup returns CDR1 SGHRS and CDR2 YFSETQ. The ends were cut back, 0 bases at V and 6 bases at J, with 3 bases in the middle.

This specimen was peripheral blood mononuclear cells (PBMCs), taken before the fourth cycle of nivolumab. This clonotype was obtained from a human donor with classical Hodgkin lymphoma. V is TRBV5-1 and J is TRBJ2-2, with unresolved D. Written as DNA, the CDR3 is TGCGCCAGCAGCTTGGCCCCCGGGGAGCTGTTTTTT. It encodes CASSLAPGELFF.